Shown below are 29 T cell receptor beta chains from a single sample sequenced in a study of identical twins (dated by TCRdb to about 2016). Library method: 5' RACE. Instrument used: Illumina HiSeq 2000. In TCRdb, the public reads were trimmed at Q25 with fastp and aligned with MiXCR, with productive beta chains retained. All rows with the same CDR3 protein become a single entry with the most common DNA and genes. This sample comprises roughly 770,000 distinct CDR3 sequences, about 20% of them detected only once. The ten largest make up roughly 14% of the sample. These same records also appear under a second study, on T cells expressing NK-cell markers.

Sequencing input: PBMCs. These receptor sequences come from a woman aged 18-35 years in good health.

This clonotype was detected only a few times. The chain joins TRBV14 to TRBJ1-1; D ambiguous. Trimming cost V 0 bases and J 6 bases, with 14 bases left between them. CDR1 SGHDN and CDR2 FVKESK come from the germline V gene. The CDR3 covers 15 residues. CDR3 region: CASSQELPRDAEAFF. The CDR3 DNA sequence: TGTGCCAGCAGCCAAGAATTACCACGAGACGCTGAAGCTTTCTTT.

This clonotype was seen only a few times. The rearrangement uses TRBV5-1 and TRBJ2-2; tentative D call: TRBD2 (6 bases). Trimming pared 3 bases from V and 6 bases from J, leaving 12 bases between. CDR1 and CDR2 from the germline V gene are SGHRS and YFSETQ. CDR3 length equals 14 residues. The CDR3 reads CASSSQGGAGELFF. In DNA form, the CDR3 reads TGCGCCAGCAGCTCCCAGGGCGGGGCCGGGGAGCTGTTTTTT. Combining the CDR3 with reference TRBV5-1 and TRBJ2-2 gives the whole variable domain KAGVTQTPRYLIKTRGQQVTLSCSPISGHRSVSWYQQTPGQGLQFLFEYFSETQRNKGNFPGRFSGRQFSNSRSEMNVSTLELGDSALYLCASSSQGGAGELFFGEGSRLTVL.

This clonotype was detected ten times or more. The rearrangement joins TRBV13 to TRBJ2-2; D may be TRBD1 (6 bases). The CDR3 runs to 15 residues. The germline CDR1 and CDR2 sequences are PRHDT and FYEKMQ (reference sequence). Trimming shortened V by 5 bases and J by 2 bases, and 12 bases separated the two germline ends. The CDR3 sequence: CASSLGTLNTGELFF. CDR3 nucleotides: TGTGCCAGCAGCCTCGGGACACTTAACACCGGGGAGCTGTTTTTT.

This clonotype appeared a few times. The CDR3 nucleotides read TGCGCCAGCAGCTTGATTCAAAAGTCAGGTGGTACGAACACTGAAGCTTTCTTT. This sequence encodes CASSLIQKSGGTNTEAFF. V is TRBV5-1 and J is TRBJ1-1; D is ambiguous. Trimming left V 1 base short and J 1 base short, with 20 bases between. Looked up from germline, CDR1 is SGHRS and CDR2 is YFSETQ. CDR3 length: 18 amino acids. Looking up the rest from reference TRBV5-1 and TRBJ1-1 gives the full variable domain: KAGVTQTPRYLIKTRGQQVTLSCSPISGHRSVSWYQQTPGQGLQFLFEYFSETQRNKGNFPGRFSGRQFSNSRSEMNVSTLELGDSALYLCASSLIQKSGGTNTEAFFGQGTRLTVV.

This clonotype showed up just a few times. The chain carries TRBV20-1 and TRBJ1-5; tentative D call: TRBD1 (5 bases). Trimming pared 5 bases from V and 0 bases from J, leaving 14 bases between. This CDR3 has 15 amino acids. Germline CDR1 reads DFQATT; CDR2 reads SNEGSKA (reference sequence). The DNA of the CDR3 is TGCAGTGCTTCGAGACAGTACTTTAGCAATCAGCCCCAGCATTTT. It codes for CSASRQYFSNQPQHF.

This clonotype has more than one count but fewer than ten. The genes are TRBV5-5 and TRBJ1-6; no firm D call. Germline values: CDR1 SGHKS, CDR2 YYEKEE (reference sequence). This CDR3 comprises 14 residues. The V and J ends lost 3 bases and 13 bases respectively, with 17 bases between them. The CDR3: CASSYIPSRGPLHF. The CDR3 DNA is TGTGCCAGCAGCTACATCCCCTCAAGAGGCCCCCTCCACTTT.

This clonotype has only a few counts. In DNA, the CDR3 is TGTGCCAGCAGCAACAGAAATACCCGCTATGGCTACACCTTC. It translates to CASSNRNTRYGYTF. The chain joins TRBV5-4 to TRBJ1-2; D unresolved. The V end was cut by 4 bases, the J end by 4 bases, with 14 bases between. The CDR3 extends over 14 amino acids. Germline V gives CDR1 SGHNT, CDR2 YYREEE (reference sequence).

The chain combines TRBV4-3 with TRBJ2-6, with 8 nucleotides matching TRBD2. The trim removed 1 base at V and 2 bases at J, leaving 4 bases unmatched. Germline V gene data show CDR1 as LGHNA and CDR2 as YSLEER. The CDR3 length is 17 residues. The CDR3 DNA reads TGCGCCAGCAGCCAAGTCCGGGGGGGACCTGGGGCCAACGTCCTGACTTTC. Encoded protein: CASSQVRGGPGANVLTF.

This clonotype turned up a few times. J is TRBJ2-5 and V is TRBV12-3 or TRBV12-4; 7 nucleotides line up with TRBD2. V shed 7 bases and J 2 bases; nucleotides not matched to a gene: 10. The CDR3 extends over 15 amino acids. Here the CDR3 DNA reads TGTGCCAGCACCCGGCTAGCGGCGACGCAAGAGACCCAGTACTTC. This encodes CASTRLAATQETQYF.

This clonotype was seen only a few times. The chain recombines TRBV5-1 with TRBJ2-3, with no clear D. This CDR3 is 15 amino acids long. Germline V CDR1 and CDR2: SGHRS, YFSETQ. V shed 0 bases and J shed 1 base, with 9 bases lying between them. CDR3: CASSLDGVRTDTQYF. CDR3 nucleotide sequence: TGCGCCAGCAGCTTGGACGGCGTTCGCACAGATACGCAGTATTTT.

The rearrangement joins TRBV7-2 to TRBJ2-7; the match to TRBD1 covers 8 bases. The germline gives CDR1 SGHTA, CDR2 FQGNSA. CDR3 length equals 14 residues. The J segment lost 2 bases and the V segment lost 4 bases, leaving 4 bases of the junction unmatched. The CDR3 protein is CASSSVQGAYEQYF. CDR3 nucleotide sequence: TGTGCCAGCAGCTCAGTACAGGGGGCCTACGAGCAGTACTTC.

There are many counts of this clonotype. The rearrangement joins TRBV20-1 to TRBJ2-7, with D hard to call. Trimming removed 4 bases at V and 0 bases at J, with 13 bases between. Germline V gene lookup returns CDR1 DFQATT and CDR2 SNEGSKA (reference sequence). The CDR3 contains 14 residues. CDR3 loop: CSAKGPSASYEQYF. The CDR3 coding sequence is TGCAGTGCTAAAGGCCCTTCTGCCTCCTACGAGCAGTACTTC.

This rearrangement joins TRBV10-1 to TRBJ2-7, with TRBD1 as a possible D gene (6 bases). This CDR3 is built from 12 residues. The ends were cut back, 5 bases at V and 5 bases at J, with 10 bases in the middle. Germline V gene lookup returns CDR1 WNHNN and CDR2 SYGVQD (reference sequence). The CDR3 DNA reads as TGCGCCAGCAGTCAGGGGCCAGACGAGCAGTACTTC. Amino acid sequence: CASSQGPDEQYF.

This clonotype has more than one count but fewer than ten. The chain links TRBV9 to TRBJ1-4, with D uncertain. The CDR3 consists of 15 residues. Trimming removed 3 bases at V and 8 bases at J, with 17 bases between. In germline, CDR1 is SGDLS, CDR2 YYNGEE. The CDR3 nucleotides read TGTGCCAGCAGCGCCAAAGGAGGACTAGGAGAAAAACTGTTTTTT. It encodes CASSAKGGLGEKLFF.

This clonotype was counted only a few times. The chain links TRBV4-2 to TRBJ2-4; D gene ambiguous. V was trimmed by 4 bases and J by 8 bases, leaving 9 bases between them. CDR1 is LGHNA and CDR2 is YNFKEQ in the germline V gene. CDR3 size: 12 residues. The chain's CDR3 is CASSLQRDIQYF. In DNA form, the CDR3 reads TGTGCCAGCAGCCTCCAAAGGGACATTCAGTACTTC.

The gene calls are TRBV2 and TRBJ1-1; a possible D gene is TRBD1 (6 bases). This CDR3 contains 14 residues. V shed 5 bases and J shed 3 bases, with 13 bases lying between them. Germline V gene data show CDR1 as SNHLY and CDR2 as FYNNEI. The CDR3 region is CASSLTGSDTEAFF. The CDR3 nucleotides read TGTGCCAGCAGTCTCACAGGGTCCGACACTGAAGCTTTCTTT.

This clonotype has just a few counts. This sequence joins TRBV12-3 or TRBV12-4 and TRBJ1-1; D is perhaps TRBD1 (5 bases). CDR3 length equals 12 residues. V was shortened by 5 bases and J by 8 bases, with 12 bases between the two germline ends. The CDR3 coding sequence is TGTGCCAGCAGTCAGATAAGGACAGAAGCTTTCTTT. Amino acid sequence: CASSQIRTEAFF.

This clonotype came up many times. This chain links TRBV4-3 with TRBJ1-4; possible D gene TRBD1, 6 bases. Deletions cut 0 bases from V and 5 bases from J, with 19 bases between. The germline CDR1 and CDR2 sequences are LGHNA and YSLEER. The CDR3 is 18 residues long. The CDR3 is CASSQDQNGGGENEKLFF. CDR3 DNA sequence: TGCGCCAGCAGCCAAGATCAGAACGGGGGCGGGGAGAATGAAAAACTGTTTTTT.

The table lists this clonotype with a few counts. V usage is TRBV5-1 and J usage is TRBJ2-2; tentative D call: TRBD2 (6 bases). The CDR3 loop spans 13 amino acids. CDR1 is SGHRS, CDR2 YFSETQ, per germline. Trimming pared 5 bases from V and 5 bases from J, leaving 10 bases between. This CDR3 is CASSRRETGELFF. The CDR3 region has the DNA TGCGCCAGCAGTCGGCGGGAAACCGGGGAGCTGTTTTTT.

The chain combines TRBV12-3 or TRBV12-4 with TRBJ2-1; no firm D call. CDR3 length equals 15 residues. Trimming took 5 bases from V and 2 from J, leaving 13 bases between them. CDR3 nucleotide sequence: TGTGCCAGCAGTACTTCATTGGGGACCTACAATGAGCAGTTCTTC. The encoded protein is CASSTSLGTYNEQFF.

This clonotype turned up a few times. J is TRBJ1-3 and V is TRBV20-1; D ambiguous. V lost 3 bases and J 2 bases, leaving 8 bases between the germline ends. Germline-derived CDR1 and CDR2 are DFQATT and SNEGSKA (reference sequence). This CDR3 is built from 13 residues. The CDR3 reads CSASRAAGNTIYF. In DNA, the CDR3 is TGCAGTGCTAGTAGAGCGGCTGGAAACACCATATATTTT.

The chain links TRBV10-3 to TRBJ2-7; 10 bases are a match to TRBD1. The V gene's germline CDR1 is ENHRY and CDR2 SYGVKD. The V segment lost 11 bases and the J segment 6 bases; nucleotides outside the gene matches: 4. This CDR3 comprises 11 residues. The CDR3 here is CASWDRGEQYF. The CDR3 bases are TGTGCCTCGTGGGACAGGGGCGAGCAGTACTTC.

The chain is built from TRBV12-3 or TRBV12-4 and TRBJ2-1; no firm D call. V was trimmed by 2 bases and J by 10 bases, leaving 9 bases between them. There are 12 residues in the CDR3. In DNA, the CDR3 is TGTGCCAGCAGTTTAAGGGATCGAGAGCAGTTCTTC. Translated: CASSLRDREQFF.

The chain employs TRBV6-1 and TRBJ1-2; no reliable D call. The V end was cut by 3 bases, the J end by 0 bases, with 11 bases between. This CDR3 has 15 amino acids. The germline V gene has CDR1 MNHNS and CDR2 SASEGT. The CDR3 nucleotides read TGTGCCAGCAGTGACCCGGGGTTGGCTAACTATGGCTACACCTTC. Translated, it gives CASSDPGLANYGYTF.

The rearrangement links TRBV20-1 to TRBJ1-6; the D gene is possibly TRBD1 (5 bases). Trimming took off 1 base at V and 7 bases at J, with 8 bases between the two ends. Germline V gene sequence: CDR1 DFQATT, CDR2 SNEGSKA (reference sequence). The CDR3 consists of 13 residues. The CDR3 coding sequence is TGCAGTGCTAGAGCGGGGCAGAATTCACCCCTCCACTTT. Its translation: CSARAGQNSPLHF.

There are a few counts of this clonotype. The chain joins TRBV20-1 to TRBJ2-1; a possible D gene is TRBD1 (6 bases). The germline V gene encodes CDR1 DFQATT and CDR2 SNEGSKA (reference sequence). Between the trimmed V and J ends, which lost 4 bases and 7 bases, there was a span of 14 bases. This CDR3 region has 13 residues. The CDR3 DNA follows: TGCAGTGCTACCGGGACATCAGGGAATGAGCAGTTCTTC. Its translation: CSATGTSGNEQFF.

This clonotype was detected a few times. In DNA, the CDR3 is TGTGCCAGCAGTTTACGGGGGCCCCGTGTAGATACGCAGTATTTT. As protein: CASSLRGPRVDTQYF. The chain combines TRBV12-3 or TRBV12-4 with TRBJ2-3; D possibly matches TRBD1 or TRBD2 (6 bases each). The V gene lost 2 bases and the J gene lost 5 bases, with 14 bases spanning the gap. The CDR3 consists of 15 residues.

This chain links TRBV11-2 with TRBJ2-5; 8 nucleotides match TRBD2. Per the germline V gene, CDR1 is SGHAT and CDR2 is FQNNGV. V was pared by 2 bases and J by 2 bases, with 13 bases of the junction left unmatched. The length of the CDR3 is 18 residues. The CDR3 reads CASSLPFSGTNAQETQYF. The CDR3 region has the DNA TGTGCCAGCAGCTTACCCTTTAGCGGGACCAACGCACAAGAGACCCAGTACTTC.

This chain joins TRBV7-2 and TRBJ2-7; 13 bases are a match to TRBD2. The CDR3 is 17 amino acids. Per the germline V gene, CDR1 is SGHTA and CDR2 is FQGNSA. V gave up 5 bases and J gave up 7 bases; unmatched junction bases: 14. CDR3 residues: CASSPTSGRYDYGEQYF. The CDR3 DNA reads TGTGCCAGCAGCCCGACTAGCGGGAGGTATGACTACGGGGAGCAGTACTTC.